The clone carrying this TCR beta chain has more than one count but fewer than ten. These data are taken from a study of cytomegalovirus exposure and HLA in healthy donors. In the PCR, 60 Vbeta and 13 Jbeta primers were used. Assay used: immunoSEQ multiplex PCR; TCRdb lists only in-frame clones, some missing. Among about 120,000 clones, under 90% were seen once, and the ten largest hold around 4%. Germline-derived CDR1 and CDR2 are SGHDT and YYEEEE. The ends were cut back, 3 bases at V and 9 bases at J, with 13 bases in the middle. The CDR3 runs 13 residues. V usage is TRBV5-6 and J usage is TRBJ1-5; D possibly corresponds to TRBD1 (6 bases). The source is a woman in her twenties or thirties in good health and CMV-seronegative. Source material: PBMCs. In DNA form, the CDR3 reads TGTGCCAGCAGCTCGGGAGGGGGTGGGCCCCAGCATTTT. Its protein is CASSSGGGGPQHF.